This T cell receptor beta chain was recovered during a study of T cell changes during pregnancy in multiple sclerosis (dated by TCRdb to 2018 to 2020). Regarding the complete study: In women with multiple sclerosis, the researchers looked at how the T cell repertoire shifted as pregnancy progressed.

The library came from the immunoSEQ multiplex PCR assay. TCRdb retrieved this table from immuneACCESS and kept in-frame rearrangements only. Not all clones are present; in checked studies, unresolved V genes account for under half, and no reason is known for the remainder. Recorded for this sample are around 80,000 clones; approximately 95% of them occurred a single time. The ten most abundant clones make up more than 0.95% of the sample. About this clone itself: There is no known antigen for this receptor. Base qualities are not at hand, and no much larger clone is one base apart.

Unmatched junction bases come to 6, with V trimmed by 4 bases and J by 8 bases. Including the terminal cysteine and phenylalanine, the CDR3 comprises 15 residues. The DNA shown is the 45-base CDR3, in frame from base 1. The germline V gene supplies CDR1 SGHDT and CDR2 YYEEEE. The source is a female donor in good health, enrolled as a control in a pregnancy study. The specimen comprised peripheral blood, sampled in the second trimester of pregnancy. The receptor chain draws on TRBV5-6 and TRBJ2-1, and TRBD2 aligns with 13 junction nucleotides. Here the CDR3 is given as CASSPRTSGSHEQFF. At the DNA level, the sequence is TGTGCCAGCAGCCCCCGGACTAGCGGGAGTCATGAGCAGTTCTTC.